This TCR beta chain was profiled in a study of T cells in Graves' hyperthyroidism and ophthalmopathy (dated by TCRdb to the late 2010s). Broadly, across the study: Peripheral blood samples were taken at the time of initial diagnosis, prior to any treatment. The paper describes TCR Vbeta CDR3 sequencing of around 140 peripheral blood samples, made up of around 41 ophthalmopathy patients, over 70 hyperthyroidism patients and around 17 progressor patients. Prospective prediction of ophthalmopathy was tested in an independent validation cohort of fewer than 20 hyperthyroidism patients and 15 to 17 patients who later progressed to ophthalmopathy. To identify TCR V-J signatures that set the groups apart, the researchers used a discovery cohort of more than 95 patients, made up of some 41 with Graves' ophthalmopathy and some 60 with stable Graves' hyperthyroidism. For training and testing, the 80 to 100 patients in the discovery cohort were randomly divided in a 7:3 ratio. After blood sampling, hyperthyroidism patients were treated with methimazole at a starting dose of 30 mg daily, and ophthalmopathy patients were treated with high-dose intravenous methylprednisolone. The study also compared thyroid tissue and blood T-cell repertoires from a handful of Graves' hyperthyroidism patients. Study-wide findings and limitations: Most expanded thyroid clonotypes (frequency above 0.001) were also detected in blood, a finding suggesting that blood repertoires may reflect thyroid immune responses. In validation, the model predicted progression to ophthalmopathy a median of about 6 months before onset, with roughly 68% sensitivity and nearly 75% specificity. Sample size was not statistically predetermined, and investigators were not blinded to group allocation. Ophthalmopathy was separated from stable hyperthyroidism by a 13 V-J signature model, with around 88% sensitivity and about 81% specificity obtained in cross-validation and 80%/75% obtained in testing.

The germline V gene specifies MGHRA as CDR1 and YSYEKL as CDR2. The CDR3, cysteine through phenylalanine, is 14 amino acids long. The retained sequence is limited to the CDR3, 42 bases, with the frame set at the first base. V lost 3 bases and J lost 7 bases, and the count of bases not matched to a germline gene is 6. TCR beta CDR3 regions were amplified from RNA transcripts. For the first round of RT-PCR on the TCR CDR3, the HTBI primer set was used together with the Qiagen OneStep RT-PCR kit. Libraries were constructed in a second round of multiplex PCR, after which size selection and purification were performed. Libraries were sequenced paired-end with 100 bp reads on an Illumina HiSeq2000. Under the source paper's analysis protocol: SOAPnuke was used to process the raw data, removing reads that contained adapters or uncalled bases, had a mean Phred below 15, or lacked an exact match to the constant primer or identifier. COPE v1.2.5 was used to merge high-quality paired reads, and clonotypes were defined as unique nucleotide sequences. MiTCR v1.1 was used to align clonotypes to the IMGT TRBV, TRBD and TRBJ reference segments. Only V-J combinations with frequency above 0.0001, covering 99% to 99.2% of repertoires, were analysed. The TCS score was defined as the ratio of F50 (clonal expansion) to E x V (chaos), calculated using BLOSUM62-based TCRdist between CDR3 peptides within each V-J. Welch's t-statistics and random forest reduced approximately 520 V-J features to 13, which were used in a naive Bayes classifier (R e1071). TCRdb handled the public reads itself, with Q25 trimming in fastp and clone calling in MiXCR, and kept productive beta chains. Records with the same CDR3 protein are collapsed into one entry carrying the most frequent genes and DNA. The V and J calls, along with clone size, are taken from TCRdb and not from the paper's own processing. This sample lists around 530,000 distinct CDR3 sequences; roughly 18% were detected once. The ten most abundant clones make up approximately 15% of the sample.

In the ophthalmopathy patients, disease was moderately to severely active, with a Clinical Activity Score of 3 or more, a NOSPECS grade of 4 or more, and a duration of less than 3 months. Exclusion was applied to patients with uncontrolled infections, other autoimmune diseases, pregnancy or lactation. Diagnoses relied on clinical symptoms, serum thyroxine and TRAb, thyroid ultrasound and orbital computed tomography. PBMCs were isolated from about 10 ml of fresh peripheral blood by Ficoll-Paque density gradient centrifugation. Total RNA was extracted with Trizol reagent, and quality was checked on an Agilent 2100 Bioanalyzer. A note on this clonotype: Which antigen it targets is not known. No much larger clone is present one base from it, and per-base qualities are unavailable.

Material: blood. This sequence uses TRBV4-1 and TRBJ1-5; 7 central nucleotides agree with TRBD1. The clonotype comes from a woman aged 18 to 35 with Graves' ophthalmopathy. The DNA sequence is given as TGCGCCAGCAGCCATCCACAGGGGAGGCAGCCCCAGCATTTT. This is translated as CASSHPQGRQPQHF.